This T cell receptor beta chain was identified during a study of T-cell memory formation after mild COVID-19. Study results and limitations: A second wave expanding day 15 to 37 was CD4+-biased; contracting clones were balanced.

Remarks on this clonotype: The target antigen is unknown.

TCR alpha and TCR beta cDNA libraries carrying sample barcodes and UMIs were produced by 5'RACE using constant-segment primers. In TCRdb, the 5' RACE reads were re-called with MiXCR into one record per CDR3 protein. The top ten clones hold around two fifths of a sample with tens of thousands of distinct CDR3 sequences, about 13% of them seen once. The receptor's source is a man aged 18 to 30 who had mild COVID-19 (a few samples of this study predate the infection). Cell type and time point are not known. The sequenced material came from PBMCs or a T cell subset sorted from them (not recorded which).

The CDR3 DNA reads as TGTGCCATCAGTGGAGGGACATGGGACGAGCAGTACTTC. It is translated as CAISGGTWDEQYF. The genes are TRBV10-3 and TRBJ2-7, with D maybe TRBD1 (6 bases). V was shortened by 4 bases and J by 5 bases, with 12 bases between the two germline ends. This CDR3 has 13 residues. The germline gives CDR1 ENHRY, CDR2 SYGVKD.